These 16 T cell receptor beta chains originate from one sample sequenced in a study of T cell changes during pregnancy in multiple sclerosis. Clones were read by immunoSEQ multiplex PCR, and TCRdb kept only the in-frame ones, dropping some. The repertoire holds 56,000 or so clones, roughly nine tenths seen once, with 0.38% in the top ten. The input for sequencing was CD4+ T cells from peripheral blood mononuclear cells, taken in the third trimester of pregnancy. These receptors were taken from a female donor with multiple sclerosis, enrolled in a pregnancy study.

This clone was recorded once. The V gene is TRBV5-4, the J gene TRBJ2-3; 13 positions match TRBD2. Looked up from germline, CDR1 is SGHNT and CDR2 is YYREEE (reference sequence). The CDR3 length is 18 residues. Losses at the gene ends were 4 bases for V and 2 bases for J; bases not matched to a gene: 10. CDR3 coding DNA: TGTGCCAGCAGCCGCAGCGGACTAGCGGGGGCCTACACAGATACGCAGTATTTT. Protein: CASSRSGLAGAYTDTQYF.

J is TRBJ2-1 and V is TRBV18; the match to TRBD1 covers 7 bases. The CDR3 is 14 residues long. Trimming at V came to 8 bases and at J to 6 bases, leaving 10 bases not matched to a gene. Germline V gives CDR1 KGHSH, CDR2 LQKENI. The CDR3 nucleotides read TGTGCCAGCAAAAAAGAGACAGGGCCCAATGAGCAGTTCTTC. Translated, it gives CASKKETGPNEQFF.

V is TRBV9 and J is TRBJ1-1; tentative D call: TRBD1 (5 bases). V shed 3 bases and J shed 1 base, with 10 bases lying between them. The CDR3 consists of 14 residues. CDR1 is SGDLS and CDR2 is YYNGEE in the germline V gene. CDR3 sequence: CASSGGGTNTEAFF. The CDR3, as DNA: TGTGCCAGCAGCGGCGGGGGGACGAACACTGAAGCTTTCTTT.

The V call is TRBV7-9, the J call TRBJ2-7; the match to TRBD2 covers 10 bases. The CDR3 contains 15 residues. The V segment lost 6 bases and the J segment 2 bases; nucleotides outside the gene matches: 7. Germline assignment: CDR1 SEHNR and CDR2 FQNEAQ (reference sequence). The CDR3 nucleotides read TGTGCCAGCAGTTCTAGCGGGGGCGCCACCTACGAGCAGTACTTC. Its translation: CASSSSGGATYEQYF.

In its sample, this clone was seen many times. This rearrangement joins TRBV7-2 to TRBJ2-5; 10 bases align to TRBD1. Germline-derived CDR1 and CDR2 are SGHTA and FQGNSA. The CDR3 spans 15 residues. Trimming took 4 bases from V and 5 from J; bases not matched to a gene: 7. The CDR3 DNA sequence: TGTGCCAGCAGCTCGACAGGGGGCAACTGGGAGACCCAGTACTTC. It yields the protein CASSSTGGNWETQYF.

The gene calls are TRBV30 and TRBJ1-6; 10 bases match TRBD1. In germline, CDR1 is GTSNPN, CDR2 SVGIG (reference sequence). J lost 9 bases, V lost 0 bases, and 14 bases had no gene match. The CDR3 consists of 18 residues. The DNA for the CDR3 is TGTGCCTGGAGTGTACCCCGCCTGACAGGGGGCTGGGGTTCACCCCTCCACTTT. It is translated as CAWSVPRLTGGWGSPLHF.

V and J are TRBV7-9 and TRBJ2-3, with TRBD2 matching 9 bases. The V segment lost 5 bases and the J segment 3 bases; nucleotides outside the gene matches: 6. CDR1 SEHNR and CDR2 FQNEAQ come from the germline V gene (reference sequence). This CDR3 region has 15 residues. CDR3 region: CASSITTSGTDTQYF. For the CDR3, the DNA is TGTGCCAGCAGCATAACCACTAGCGGGACAGATACGCAGTATTTT.

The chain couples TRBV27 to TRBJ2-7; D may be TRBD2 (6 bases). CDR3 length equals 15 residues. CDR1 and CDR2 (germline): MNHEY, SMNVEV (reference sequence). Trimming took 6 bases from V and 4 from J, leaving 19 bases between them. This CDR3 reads CASRRGGGSWYEQYF. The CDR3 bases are TGTGCCAGCAGGCGGGGAGGAGGGTCGTGGTACGAGCAGTACTTC.

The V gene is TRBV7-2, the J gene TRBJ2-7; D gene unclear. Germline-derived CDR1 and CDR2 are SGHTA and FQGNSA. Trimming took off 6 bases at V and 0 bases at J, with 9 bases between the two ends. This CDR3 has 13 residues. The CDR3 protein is CASRSGNSYEQYF. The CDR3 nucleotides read TGTGCCAGCAGATCCGGTAACTCCTACGAGCAGTACTTC.

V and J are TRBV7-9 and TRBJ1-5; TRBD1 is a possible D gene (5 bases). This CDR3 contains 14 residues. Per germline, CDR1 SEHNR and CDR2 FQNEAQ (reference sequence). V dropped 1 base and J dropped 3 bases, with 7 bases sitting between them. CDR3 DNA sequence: TGTGCCAGCAGCTTAGGACAGACCAATCAGCCCCAGCATTTT. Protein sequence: CASSLGQTNQPQHF.

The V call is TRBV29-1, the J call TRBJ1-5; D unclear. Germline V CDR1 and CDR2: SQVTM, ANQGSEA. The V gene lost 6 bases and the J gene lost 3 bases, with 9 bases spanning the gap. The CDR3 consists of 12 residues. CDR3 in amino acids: CSVGLTNQPQHF. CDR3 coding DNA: TGCAGCGTCGGACTGACCAATCAGCCCCAGCATTTT.

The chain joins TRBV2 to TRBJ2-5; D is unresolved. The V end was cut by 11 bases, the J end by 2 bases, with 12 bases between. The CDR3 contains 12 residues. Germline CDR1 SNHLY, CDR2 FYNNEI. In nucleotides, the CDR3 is TGTGCCGGTGCGGCAGCACAAGAGACCCAGTACTTC. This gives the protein CAGAAAQETQYF.

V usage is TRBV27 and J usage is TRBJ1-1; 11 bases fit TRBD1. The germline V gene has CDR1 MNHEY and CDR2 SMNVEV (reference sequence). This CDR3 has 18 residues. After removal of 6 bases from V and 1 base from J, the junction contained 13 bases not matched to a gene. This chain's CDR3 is CASRGVSDRGLGNTEAFF. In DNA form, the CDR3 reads TGTGCCAGCAGGGGGGTATCGGACAGGGGGCTTGGGAACACTGAAGCTTTCTTT.

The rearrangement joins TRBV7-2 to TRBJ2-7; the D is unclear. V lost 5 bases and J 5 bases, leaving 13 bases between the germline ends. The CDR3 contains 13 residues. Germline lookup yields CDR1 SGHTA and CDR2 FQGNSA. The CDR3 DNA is TGTGCCAGCAGCCCCCGTTTGGCGGACGAGCAGTACTTC. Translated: CASSPRLADEQYF.

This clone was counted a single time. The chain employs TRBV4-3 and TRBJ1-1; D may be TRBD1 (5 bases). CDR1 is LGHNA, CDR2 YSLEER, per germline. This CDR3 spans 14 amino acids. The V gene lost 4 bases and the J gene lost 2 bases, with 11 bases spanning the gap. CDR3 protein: CASSPGRGNTEAFF. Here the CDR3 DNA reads TGCGCCAGCAGCCCGGGGAGGGGAAACACTGAAGCTTTCTTT.

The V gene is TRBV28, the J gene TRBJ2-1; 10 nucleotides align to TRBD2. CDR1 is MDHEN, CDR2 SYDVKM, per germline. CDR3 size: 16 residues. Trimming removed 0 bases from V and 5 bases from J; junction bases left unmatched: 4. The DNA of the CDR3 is TGTGCCAGCAGTTTATGGGAAGCGGGAGGGAACAATGAGCAGTTCTTC. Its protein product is CASSLWEAGGNNEQFF.